This TCR beta chain was identified during a study of cytomegalovirus exposure and HLA in healthy donors. Primers: 60 Vbeta forward and 13 Jbeta reverse. Sequenced by immunoSEQ multiplex PCR; TCRdb stores in-frame clones only, minus some. The sample includes 150,000 to 200,000 clones, about four fifths of them seen just once. Germline CDR1 and CDR2: SEHNR and FQNEAQ (reference sequence). The CDR3 consists of 11 residues. Trimming left V 8 bases short and J 5 bases short, with 7 bases between. The sequence was obtained from a woman aged 18-30 years in good health and CMV-seronegative. Sequences were obtained from PBMCs. The rearrangement joins TRBV7-9 to TRBJ2-1; D call uncertain. The CDR3 here is CASQRNNEQFF. CDR3 DNA: TGTGCCAGCCAGCGAAACAATGAGCAGTTCTTC.